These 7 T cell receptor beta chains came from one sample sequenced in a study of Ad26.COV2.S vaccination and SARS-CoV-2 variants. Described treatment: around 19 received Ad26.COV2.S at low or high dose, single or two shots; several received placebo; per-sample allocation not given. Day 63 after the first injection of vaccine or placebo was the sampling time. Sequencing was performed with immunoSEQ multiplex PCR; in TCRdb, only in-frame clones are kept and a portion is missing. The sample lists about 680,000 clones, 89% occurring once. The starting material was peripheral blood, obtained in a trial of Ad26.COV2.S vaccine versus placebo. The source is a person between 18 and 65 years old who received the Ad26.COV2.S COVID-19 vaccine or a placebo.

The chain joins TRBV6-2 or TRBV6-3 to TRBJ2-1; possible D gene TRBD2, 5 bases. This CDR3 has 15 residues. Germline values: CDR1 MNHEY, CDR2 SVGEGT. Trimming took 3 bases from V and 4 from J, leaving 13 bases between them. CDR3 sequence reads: CASSYGAELYNEQFF. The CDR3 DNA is TGTGCCAGCAGTTATGGAGCGGAACTATACAATGAGCAGTTCTTC.

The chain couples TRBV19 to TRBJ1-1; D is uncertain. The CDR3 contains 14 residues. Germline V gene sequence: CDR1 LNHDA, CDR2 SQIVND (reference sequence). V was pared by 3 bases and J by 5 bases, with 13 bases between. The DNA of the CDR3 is TGTGCCAGTAGTATTAGCGGCCGAGGGACTGAAGCTTTCTTT. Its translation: CASSISGRGTEAFF.

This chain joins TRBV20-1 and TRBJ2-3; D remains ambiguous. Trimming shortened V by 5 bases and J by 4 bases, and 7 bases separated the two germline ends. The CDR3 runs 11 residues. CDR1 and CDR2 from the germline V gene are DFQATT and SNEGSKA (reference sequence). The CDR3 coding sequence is TGCAGTGCTGACCGGCCAGATACGCAGTATTTT. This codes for CSADRPDTQYF.

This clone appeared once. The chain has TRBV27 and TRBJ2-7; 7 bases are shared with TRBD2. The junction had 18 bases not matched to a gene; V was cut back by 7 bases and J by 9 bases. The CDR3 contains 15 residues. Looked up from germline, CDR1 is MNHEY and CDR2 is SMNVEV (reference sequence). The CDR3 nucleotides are TGTGCCAGCACCAAAACAACGGGACCTTGGGAGGGGCAGTACTTC. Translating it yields CASTKTTGPWEGQYF.

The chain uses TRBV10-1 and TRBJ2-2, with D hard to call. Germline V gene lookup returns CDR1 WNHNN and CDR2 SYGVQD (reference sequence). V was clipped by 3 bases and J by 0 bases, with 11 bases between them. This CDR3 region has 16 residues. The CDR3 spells CASSDDVTANTGELFF. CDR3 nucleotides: TGCGCCAGCAGTGATGATGTAACGGCGAACACCGGGGAGCTGTTTTTT.

CDR3 amino acids: CASSLNSRDTEAFF. The CDR3 region has the DNA TGCGCCAGCAGCTTGAACTCGAGGGACACTGAAGCTTTCTTT. The V call is TRBV5-1, the J call TRBJ1-1, with D uncertain. Germline CDR1 SGHRS, CDR2 YFSETQ. There are 14 residues in the CDR3. The V and J ends lost 1 base and 3 bases respectively, with 10 bases between them.

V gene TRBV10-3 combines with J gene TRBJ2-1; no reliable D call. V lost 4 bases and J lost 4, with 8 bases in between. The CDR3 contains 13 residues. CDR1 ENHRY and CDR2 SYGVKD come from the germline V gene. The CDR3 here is CAISVAEYNEQFF. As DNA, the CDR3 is TGTGCCATCAGTGTGGCAGAGTACAATGAGCAGTTCTTC.